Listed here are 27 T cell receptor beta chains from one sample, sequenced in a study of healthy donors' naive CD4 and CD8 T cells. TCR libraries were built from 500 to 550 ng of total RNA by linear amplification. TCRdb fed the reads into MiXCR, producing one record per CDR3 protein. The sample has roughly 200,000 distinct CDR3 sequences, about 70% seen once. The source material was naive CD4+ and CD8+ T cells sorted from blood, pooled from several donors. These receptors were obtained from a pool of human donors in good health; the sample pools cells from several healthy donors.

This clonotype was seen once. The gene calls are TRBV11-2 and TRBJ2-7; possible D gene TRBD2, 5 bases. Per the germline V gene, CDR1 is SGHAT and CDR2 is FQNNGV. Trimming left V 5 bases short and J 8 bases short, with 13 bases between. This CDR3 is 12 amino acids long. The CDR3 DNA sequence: TGTGCCAGCAGCACACCCGGGGTTAAGCAGTACTTC. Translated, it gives CASSTPGVKQYF.

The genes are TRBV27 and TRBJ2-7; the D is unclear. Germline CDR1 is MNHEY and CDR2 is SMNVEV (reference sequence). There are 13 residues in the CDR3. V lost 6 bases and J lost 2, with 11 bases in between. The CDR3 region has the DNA TGTGCCAGCAGCGTTGGCAGTGCCTACGAGCAGTACTTC. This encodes CASSVGSAYEQYF.

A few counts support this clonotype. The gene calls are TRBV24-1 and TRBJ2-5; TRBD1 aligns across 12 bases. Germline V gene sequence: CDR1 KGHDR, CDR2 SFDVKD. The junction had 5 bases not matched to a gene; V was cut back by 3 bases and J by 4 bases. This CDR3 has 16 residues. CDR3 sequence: CATSDMGQGAGETQYF. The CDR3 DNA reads TGTGCCACCAGTGATATGGGACAGGGGGCGGGAGAGACCCAGTACTTC.

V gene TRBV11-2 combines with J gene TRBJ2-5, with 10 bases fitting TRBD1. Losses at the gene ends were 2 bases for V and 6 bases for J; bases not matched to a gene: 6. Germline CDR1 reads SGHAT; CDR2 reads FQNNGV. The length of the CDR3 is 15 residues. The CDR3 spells CASSLRDRGDKTQYF. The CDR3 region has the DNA TGTGCCAGCAGCTTAAGGGACAGGGGAGATAAGACCCAGTACTTC.

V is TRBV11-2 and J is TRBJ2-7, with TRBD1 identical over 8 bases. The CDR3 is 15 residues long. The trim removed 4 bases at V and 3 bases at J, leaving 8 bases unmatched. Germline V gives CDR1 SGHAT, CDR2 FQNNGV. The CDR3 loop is CASSSTIGTGYEQYF. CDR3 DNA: TGTGCCAGCAGCTCAACTATTGGGACAGGCTACGAGCAGTACTTC.

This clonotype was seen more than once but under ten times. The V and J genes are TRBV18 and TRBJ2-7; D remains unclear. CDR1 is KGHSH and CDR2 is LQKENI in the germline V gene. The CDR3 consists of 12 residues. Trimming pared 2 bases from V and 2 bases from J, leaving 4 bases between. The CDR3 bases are TGTGCCAGCTCACCATCCGCCTACGAGCAGTACTTC. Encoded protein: CASSPSAYEQYF.

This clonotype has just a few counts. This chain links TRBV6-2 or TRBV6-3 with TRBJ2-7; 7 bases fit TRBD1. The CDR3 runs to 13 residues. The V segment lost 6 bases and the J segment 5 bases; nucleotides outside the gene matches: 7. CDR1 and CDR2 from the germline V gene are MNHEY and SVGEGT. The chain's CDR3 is CASRPGTVNEQYF. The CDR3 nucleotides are TGTGCCAGCAGACCCGGGACAGTCAACGAGCAGTACTTC.

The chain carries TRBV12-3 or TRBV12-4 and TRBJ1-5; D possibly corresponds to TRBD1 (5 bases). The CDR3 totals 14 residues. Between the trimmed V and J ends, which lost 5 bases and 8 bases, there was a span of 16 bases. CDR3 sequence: CASSLQLQGEPQHF. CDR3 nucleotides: TGTGCCAGCAGTCTACAATTGCAGGGTGAGCCCCAGCATTTT.

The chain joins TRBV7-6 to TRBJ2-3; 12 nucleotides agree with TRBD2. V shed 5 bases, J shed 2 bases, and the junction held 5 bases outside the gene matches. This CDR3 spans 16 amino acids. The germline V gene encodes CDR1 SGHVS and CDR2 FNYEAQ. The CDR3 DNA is TGTGCCAGCAGCCGCGGACTAGCGGGACCCACAGATACGCAGTATTTT. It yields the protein CASSRGLAGPTDTQYF.

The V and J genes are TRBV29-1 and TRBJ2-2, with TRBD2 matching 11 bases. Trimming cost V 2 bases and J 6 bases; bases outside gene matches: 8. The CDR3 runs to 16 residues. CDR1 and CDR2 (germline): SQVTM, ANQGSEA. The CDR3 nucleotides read TGCAGCGTTGAAAGGCCTAGCGGGAGGACCTCCGGGGAGCTGTTTTTT. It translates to CSVERPSGRTSGELFF.

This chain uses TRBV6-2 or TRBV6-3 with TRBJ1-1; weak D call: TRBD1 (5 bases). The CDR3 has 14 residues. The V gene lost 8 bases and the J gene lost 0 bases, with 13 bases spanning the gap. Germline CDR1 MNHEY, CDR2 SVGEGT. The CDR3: CASGTWGVNTEAFF. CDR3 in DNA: TGTGCCAGCGGAACATGGGGGGTGAACACTGAAGCTTTCTTT.

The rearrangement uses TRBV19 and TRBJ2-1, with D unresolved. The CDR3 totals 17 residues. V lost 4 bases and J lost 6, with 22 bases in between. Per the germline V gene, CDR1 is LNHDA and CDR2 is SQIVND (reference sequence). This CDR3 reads CASSTTHGPTRFNEQFF. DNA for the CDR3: TGTGCCAGTAGTACGACCCACGGACCGACACGGTTCAATGAGCAGTTCTTC. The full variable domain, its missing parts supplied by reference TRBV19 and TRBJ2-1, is DGGITQSPKYLFRKEGQNVTLSCEQNLNHDAMYWYRQDPGQGLRLIYYSQIVNDFQKGDIAEGYSVSREKKESFPLTVTSAQKNPTAFYLCASSTTHGPTRFNEQFFGPGTRLTVL.

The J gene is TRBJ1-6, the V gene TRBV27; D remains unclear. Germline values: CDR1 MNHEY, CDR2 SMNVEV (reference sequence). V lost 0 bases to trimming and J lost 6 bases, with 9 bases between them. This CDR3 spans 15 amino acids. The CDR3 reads CASSLSEGINSPLHF. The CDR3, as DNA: TGTGCCAGCAGTTTATCAGAGGGTATTAATTCACCCCTCCACTTT.

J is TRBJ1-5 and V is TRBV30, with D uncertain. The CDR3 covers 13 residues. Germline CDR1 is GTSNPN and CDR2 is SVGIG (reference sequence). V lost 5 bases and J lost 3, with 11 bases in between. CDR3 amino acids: CAWSGGDNQPQHF. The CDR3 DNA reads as TGTGCCTGGTCGGGTGGGGACAATCAGCCCCAGCATTTT.

The CDR3 protein is CASSYSKGQRVNTEAFF. CDR3 nucleotides: TGTGCCAGCAGTTACTCGAAGGGTCAGAGGGTGAACACTGAAGCTTTCTTT. This chain connects TRBV6-5 to TRBJ1-1; D remains ambiguous. Germline loops: CDR1 MNHEY, CDR2 SVGAGI. V lost 0 bases and J lost 0, with 14 bases in between. The length of the CDR3 is 17 residues.

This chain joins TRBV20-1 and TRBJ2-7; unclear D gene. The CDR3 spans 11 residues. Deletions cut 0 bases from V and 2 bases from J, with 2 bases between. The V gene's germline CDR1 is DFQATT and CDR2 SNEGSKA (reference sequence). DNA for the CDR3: TGCAGTGCTAGAGAGACCTACGAGCAGTACTTC. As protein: CSARETYEQYF.

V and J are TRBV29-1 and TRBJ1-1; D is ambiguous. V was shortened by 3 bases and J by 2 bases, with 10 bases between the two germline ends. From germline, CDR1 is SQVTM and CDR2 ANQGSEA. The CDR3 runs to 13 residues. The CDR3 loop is CSVDVTVNTEAFF. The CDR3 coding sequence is TGCAGCGTTGATGTCACGGTAAACACTGAAGCTTTCTTT.

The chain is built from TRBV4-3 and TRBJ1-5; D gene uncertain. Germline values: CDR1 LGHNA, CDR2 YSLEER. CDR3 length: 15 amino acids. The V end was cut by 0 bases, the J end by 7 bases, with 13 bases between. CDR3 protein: CASSQDVRSGQPQHF. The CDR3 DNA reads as TGCGCCAGCAGCCAAGATGTCAGGTCGGGGCAGCCCCAGCATTTT.

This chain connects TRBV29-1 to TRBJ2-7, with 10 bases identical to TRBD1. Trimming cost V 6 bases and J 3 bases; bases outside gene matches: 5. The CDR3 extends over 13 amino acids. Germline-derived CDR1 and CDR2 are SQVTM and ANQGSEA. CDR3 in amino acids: CSVLGTGDYEQYF. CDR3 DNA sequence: TGCAGCGTGTTGGGGACAGGGGACTACGAGCAGTACTTC.

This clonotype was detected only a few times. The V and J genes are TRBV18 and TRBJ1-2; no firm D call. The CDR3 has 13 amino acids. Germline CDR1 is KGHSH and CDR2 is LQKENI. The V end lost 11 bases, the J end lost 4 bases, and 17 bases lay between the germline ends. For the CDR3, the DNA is TGTGCCGGCCATTCACATCCGGGCTATGGCTACACCTTC. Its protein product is CAGHSHPGYGYTF.

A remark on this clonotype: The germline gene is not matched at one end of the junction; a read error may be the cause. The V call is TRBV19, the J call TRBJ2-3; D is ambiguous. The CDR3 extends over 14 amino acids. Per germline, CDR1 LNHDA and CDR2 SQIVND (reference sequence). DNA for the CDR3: TGTGCTAGTAGTAAGGGCTCTGGCACAGATACGCAGTATTTT. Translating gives CASSKGSGTDTQYF.

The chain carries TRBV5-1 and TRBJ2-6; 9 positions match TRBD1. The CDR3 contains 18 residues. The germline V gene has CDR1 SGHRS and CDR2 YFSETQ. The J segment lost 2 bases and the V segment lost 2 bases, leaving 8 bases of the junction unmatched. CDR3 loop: CASSFEPGQGTGANVLTF. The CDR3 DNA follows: TGCGCCAGCAGCTTCGAACCGGGACAGGGCACTGGGGCCAACGTCCTGACTTTC. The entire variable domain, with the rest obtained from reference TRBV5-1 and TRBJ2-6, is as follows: KAGVTQTPRYLIKTRGQQVTLSCSPISGHRSVSWYQQTPGQGLQFLFEYFSETQRNKGNFPGRFSGRQFSNSRSEMNVSTLELGDSALYLCASSFEPGQGTGANVLTFGAGSRLTVL.

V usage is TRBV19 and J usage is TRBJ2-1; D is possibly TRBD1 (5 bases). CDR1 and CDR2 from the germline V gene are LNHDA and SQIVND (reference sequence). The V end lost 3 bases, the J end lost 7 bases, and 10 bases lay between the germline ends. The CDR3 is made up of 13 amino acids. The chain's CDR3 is CASSIQGRNEQFF. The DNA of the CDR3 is TGTGCCAGTAGTATCCAGGGTCGGAATGAGCAGTTCTTC.

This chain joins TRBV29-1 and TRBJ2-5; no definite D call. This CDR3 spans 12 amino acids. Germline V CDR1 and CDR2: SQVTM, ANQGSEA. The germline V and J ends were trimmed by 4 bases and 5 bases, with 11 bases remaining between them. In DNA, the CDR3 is TGCAGCGTTGCCAGGAGAGGCGAGACCCAGTACTTC. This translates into CSVARRGETQYF. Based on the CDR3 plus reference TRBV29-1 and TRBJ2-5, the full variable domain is SAVISQKPSRDICQRGTSLTIQCQVDSQVTMMFWYRQQPGQSLTLIATANQGSEATYESGFVIDKFPISRPNLTFSTLTVSNMSPEDSSIYLCSVARRGETQYFGPGTRLLVL.

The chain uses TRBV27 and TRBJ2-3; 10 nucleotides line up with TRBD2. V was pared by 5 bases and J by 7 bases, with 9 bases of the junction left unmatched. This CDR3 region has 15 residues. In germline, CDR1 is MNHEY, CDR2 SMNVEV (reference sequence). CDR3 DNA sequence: TGTGCCAGCAGTACCCTAGCGGGAGAGAGGAATACGCAGTATTTT. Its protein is CASSTLAGERNTQYF.

The CDR3 reads CASSKDSGMWSLHF. CDR3 nucleotides: TGCGCCAGCAGCAAGGACAGCGGAATGTGGTCCCTCCACTTT. The chain joins TRBV5-1 to TRBJ1-6, with a weak D call TRBD1 (6 bases). Germline V gene sequence: CDR1 SGHRS, CDR2 YFSETQ. Between the trimmed V and J ends, which lost 4 bases and 14 bases, there was a span of 19 bases. The CDR3 totals 14 residues.

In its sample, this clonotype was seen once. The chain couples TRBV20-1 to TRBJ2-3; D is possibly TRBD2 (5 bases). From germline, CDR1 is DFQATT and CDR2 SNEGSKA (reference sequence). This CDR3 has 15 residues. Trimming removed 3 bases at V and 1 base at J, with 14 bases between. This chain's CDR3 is CSASSASQGTDTQYF. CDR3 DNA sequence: TGCAGTGCTAGCTCGGCTAGCCAGGGCACAGATACGCAGTATTTT.